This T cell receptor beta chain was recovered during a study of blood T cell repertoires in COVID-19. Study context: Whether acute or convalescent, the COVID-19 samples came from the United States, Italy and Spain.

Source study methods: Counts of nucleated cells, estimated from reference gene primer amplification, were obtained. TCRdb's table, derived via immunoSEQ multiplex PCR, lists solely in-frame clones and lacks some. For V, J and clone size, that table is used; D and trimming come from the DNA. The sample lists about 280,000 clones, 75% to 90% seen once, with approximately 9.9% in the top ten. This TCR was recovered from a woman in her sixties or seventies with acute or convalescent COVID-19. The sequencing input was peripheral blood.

CDR3 coding DNA: TGTGCCAGTTACTCCCGGGACAGGGGCGGCTACACCTTC. Its protein is CASYSRDRGGYTF. J is TRBJ1-2 and V is TRBV19; 10 positions agree with TRBD1. The V and J ends lost 8 bases and 8 bases, in that order; junction bases with no gene match: 8. This CDR3 comprises 13 residues. Germline V gene data show CDR1 as LNHDA and CDR2 as SQIVND (reference sequence). Based on the CDR3 plus reference TRBV19 and TRBJ1-2, the full variable domain is DGGITQSPKYLFRKEGQNVTLSCEQNLNHDAMYWYRQDPGQGLRLIYYSQIVNDFQKGDIAEGYSVSREKKESFPLTVTSAQKNPTAFYLCASYSRDRGGYTFGSGTRLTVV.